The 15 T cell receptor beta chains below come from one sample, sequenced in a study of T cell responses to AZD1222 COVID-19 vaccine. Repertoires were generated with immunoSEQ multiplex PCR, while TCRdb's copy carries only in-frame clones and drops some. This sample has about 86,000 clones; roughly 90% occur once, and the top ten carry around 10%. The sample was peripheral blood, taken 28 days after the second AZD1222 dose. The origin of the receptors is an adult who received the AZD1222 COVID-19 vaccine.

V is TRBV7-3 and J is TRBJ1-1, with a possible D match to TRBD1 (6 bases). V lost 0 bases to trimming and J lost 0 bases, with 20 bases between them. The germline CDR1 and CDR2 sequences are SGHTA and FQGTGA. This CDR3 spans 19 amino acids. This CDR3 is CASSLTGGGWNGMNTEAFF. Written as DNA, the CDR3 is TGTGCCAGCAGCTTAACGGGCGGGGGCTGGAACGGGATGAACACTGAAGCTTTCTTT.

The chain uses TRBV9 and TRBJ2-6; TRBD1 agrees at 9 bases. With V trimmed by 4 bases and J by 1 base, 15 bases remained unmatched. This CDR3 spans 20 amino acids. From germline, CDR1 is SGDLS and CDR2 YYNGEE. This CDR3 is CASSTGTGRILGSGANVLTF. As DNA, the CDR3 is TGTGCCAGCAGCACCGGGACAGGGAGAATATTGGGGTCTGGGGCCAACGTCCTGACTTTC.

The chain has TRBV7-9 and TRBJ2-3; the match to TRBD1 covers 8 bases. V was clipped by 0 bases and J by 1 base; unmatched bases: 3. This CDR3 contains 16 residues. The germline gives CDR1 SEHNR, CDR2 FQNEAQ (reference sequence). The CDR3 protein is CASSLAAGGGTDTQYF. Written as DNA, the CDR3 is TGTGCCAGCAGCTTAGCGGCAGGGGGCGGCACAGATACGCAGTATTTT.

CDR3 region: CSVWTGDNSPLHF. Here the CDR3 DNA reads TGCAGCGTTTGGACAGGTGATAATTCACCCCTCCACTTT. This chain connects TRBV29-1 to TRBJ1-6, with TRBD1 matching over 7 bases. Germline lookup yields CDR1 SQVTM and CDR2 ANQGSEA. This CDR3 comprises 13 residues. With 5 bases clipped from V and 5 bases from J, the junction kept 3 bases outside the gene matches. Using reference TRBV29-1 and TRBJ1-6 for the parts outside the CDR3, the full variable domain is SAVISQKPSRDICQRGTSLTIQCQVDSQVTMMFWYRQQPGQSLTLIATANQGSEATYESGFVIDKFPISRPNLTFSTLTVSNMSPEDSSIYLCSVWTGDNSPLHFGNGTRLTVT.

CDR3 DNA: TGTGCCAGCAGCTTTCTTAGGGGAAACCAAGAGACCCAGTACTTC. Encoded protein: CASSFLRGNQETQYF. The rearrangement joins TRBV7-8 to TRBJ2-5, with a tentative D call TRBD1 (5 bases). This CDR3 has 15 residues. Looked up from germline, CDR1 is SGHVS and CDR2 is FQNEAQ. Trimming took off 3 bases at V and 0 bases at J, with 11 bases between the two ends. Using reference TRBV7-8 and TRBJ2-5 for the parts outside the CDR3, the full variable domain is GAGVSQSPRYKVAKRGQDVALRCDPISGHVSLFWYQQALGQGPEFLTYFQNEAQLDKSGLPSDRFFAERPEGSVSTLKIQRTQQEDSAVYLCASSFLRGNQETQYFGPGTRLLVL.

This chain links TRBV4-3 with TRBJ1-6; TRBD1 might be the D (6 bases). The CDR3 runs 15 residues. CDR1 is LGHNA and CDR2 is YSLEER in the germline V gene. Trimming removed 2 bases at V and 7 bases at J, with 12 bases between. CDR3 loop: CASSQFEQGNSPLHF. The DNA of the CDR3 is TGCGCCAGCAGCCAATTCGAGCAGGGGAATTCACCCCTCCACTTT.

This clone showed up just once. The chain is built from TRBV5-6 and TRBJ2-7; tentative D call: TRBD1 (6 bases). CDR3 size: 16 residues. CDR1 is SGHDT, CDR2 YYEEEE, per germline. The V gene lost 4 bases and the J gene lost 4 bases, with 21 bases spanning the gap. The CDR3 protein is CASSPTLGSRGYEQYF. Written as DNA, the CDR3 is TGTGCCAGCAGCCCAACCCTAGGGAGCAGGGGTTACGAGCAGTACTTC. The whole variable domain, filled in from reference TRBV5-6 and TRBJ2-7, reads DAGVTQSPTHLIKTRGQQVTLRCSPKSGHDTVSWYQQALGQGPQFIFQYYEEEERQRGNFPDRFSGHQFPNYSSELNVNALLLGDSALYLCASSPTLGSRGYEQYFGPGTRLTVT.

This clone came up a few times. The V call is TRBV6-2 or TRBV6-3, the J call TRBJ2-7; no clear D. The CDR3 has 11 amino acids. The germline CDR1 and CDR2 sequences are MNHEY and SVGEGT. Trimming removed 6 bases from V and 3 bases from J, with 6 bases in between. The CDR3 is CASSPSYEQYF. Here the CDR3 DNA reads TGTGCCAGCAGCCCCAGCTACGAGCAGTACTTC.

The gene calls are TRBV27 and TRBJ1-2; 7 bases fit TRBD1. The V segment lost 4 bases and the J segment 4 bases; nucleotides outside the gene matches: 3. The length of the CDR3 is 13 residues. Germline V CDR1 and CDR2: MNHEY, SMNVEV (reference sequence). The CDR3 here is CASSSRGAYGYTF. The DNA of the CDR3 is TGTGCCAGCAGTTCCAGGGGGGCCTATGGCTACACCTTC.

This clone was detected only once. This sequence joins TRBV3-1 (or the pseudogene TRBV3-2) and TRBJ1-5, with D maybe TRBD1 (5 bases). Trimming cost V 1 base and J 2 bases, with 15 bases left between them. The CDR3 contains 17 residues. The V gene's germline CDR1 is LGHDT and CDR2 YNNKEL (reference sequence). CDR3 sequence: CASSQGRGRGGNQPQHF. The CDR3 region has the DNA TGTGCCAGCAGCCAAGGACGGGGAAGAGGGGGCAATCAGCCCCAGCATTTT.

The V call is TRBV5-4, the J call TRBJ2-7; D might be TRBD2 (5 bases). CDR1 is SGHNT, CDR2 YYREEE, per germline (reference sequence). The CDR3 consists of 12 residues. Trimming pared 4 bases from V and 3 bases from J, leaving 8 bases between. CDR3 nucleotides: TGTGCCAGCAGCCCAGAGGGCTACGAGCAGTACTTC. This gives the protein CASSPEGYEQYF.

The gene calls are TRBV9 and TRBJ1-1; 9 bases map to TRBD1. The length of the CDR3 is 14 residues. With 5 bases clipped from V and 6 bases from J, the junction kept 8 bases outside the gene matches. CDR1 SGDLS and CDR2 YYNGEE come from the germline V gene. The CDR3 coding sequence is TGTGCCAGCAGGTCAATAGGGACAGGGCCTGAAGCTTTCTTT. Amino acids: CASRSIGTGPEAFF.

The V and J genes are TRBV6-1 and TRBJ1-2; D not resolved. V was cut by 3 bases and J by 8 bases, with 13 bases left in between. Germline V CDR1 and CDR2: MNHNS, SASEGT. The CDR3 extends over 13 amino acids. CDR3 amino acids: CASSDDRGRGYTF. The CDR3 DNA sequence: TGTGCCAGCAGTGATGATCGCGGGAGGGGCTACACCTTC.

In regard to this clone: This sequence may be a read error, since a much larger clone differs from it by one base. Other DNA sequences in the sample encode the same CDR3. The V gene is TRBV6-1, the J gene TRBJ1-5; D gene uncertain. This CDR3 contains 14 residues. Looked up from germline, CDR1 is MNHNS and CDR2 is SASEGT. The ends were cut back, 3 bases at V and 0 bases at J, with 6 bases in the middle. CDR3 region: CASSEPYSNQPQHF. CDR3 coding DNA: TGTGCCAGCAGTGAGCCCTATAGCAATCAGCCCCAGCATTTT.

This clone occurred once. The chain combines TRBV11-3 with TRBJ1-4; D gene uncertain. V lost 1 base to trimming and J lost 4 bases, with 4 bases between them. Per the germline V gene, CDR1 is SGHNT and CDR2 is YENEEA. This CDR3 has 13 amino acids. The CDR3 loop is CASSLVNNEKLFF. The CDR3 coding sequence is TGTGCCAGCAGCTTAGTCAATAATGAAAAACTGTTTTTT. Drawing the rest from reference TRBV11-3 and TRBJ1-4, the complete variable domain is EAGVVQSPRYKIIEKKQPVAFWCNPISGHNTLYWYLQNLGQGPELLIRYENEEAVDDSQLPKDRFSAERLKGVDSTLKIQPAELGDSAVYLCASSLVNNEKLFFGSGTQLSVL.